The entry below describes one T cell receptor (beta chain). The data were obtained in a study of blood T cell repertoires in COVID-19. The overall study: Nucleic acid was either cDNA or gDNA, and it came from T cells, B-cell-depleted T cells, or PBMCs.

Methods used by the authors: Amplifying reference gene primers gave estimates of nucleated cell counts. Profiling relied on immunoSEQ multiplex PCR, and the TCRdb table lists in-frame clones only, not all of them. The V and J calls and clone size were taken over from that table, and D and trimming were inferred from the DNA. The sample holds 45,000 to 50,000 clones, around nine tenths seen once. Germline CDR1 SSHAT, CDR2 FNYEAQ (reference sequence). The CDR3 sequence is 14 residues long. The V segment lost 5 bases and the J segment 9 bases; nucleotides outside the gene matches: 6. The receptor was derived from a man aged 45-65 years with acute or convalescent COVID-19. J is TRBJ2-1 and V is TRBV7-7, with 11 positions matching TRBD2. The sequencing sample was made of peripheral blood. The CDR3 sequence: CASSQLAGVSEQFF. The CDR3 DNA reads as TGTGCCAGCAGCCAACTAGCGGGAGTTAGTGAGCAGTTCTTC.